Listed here are 3 T cell receptor beta chains from one sample, sequenced in a study of identical twins. Via MiXCR, TCRdb re-called the 5' RACE reads, giving one row per CDR3 protein. Found here are 1.5 million or so distinct CDR3 sequences, less than 35% of them singletons; the top ten hold around 0.3%. The sample comprised cord blood. These receptors were collected from a newborn girl in good health.

A word on this clonotype: A much bigger clone sits one base away, suggesting this may be a read error. The chain employs TRBV5-1 and TRBJ2-3; tentatively, D is TRBD2 (6 bases). The CDR3 totals 14 residues. Germline V gene lookup returns CDR1 SGHRS and CDR2 YFSETQ. CDR3 in amino acids: CAGSSSVSTDTQYF. In nucleotides, the CDR3 is TGCGCCGGCAGCTCTAGCGTAAGCACAGATACGCAGTATTTT. Full variable domain (missing parts from reference TRBV5-1 and TRBJ2-3): KAGVTQTPRYLIKTRGQQVTLSCSPISGHRSVSWYQQTPGQGLQFLFEYFSETQRNKGNFPGRFSGRQFSNSRSEMNVSTLELGDSALYLCAGSSSVSTDTQYFGPGTRLTVL.

This clonotype has just a few counts. The rearrangement joins TRBV28 to TRBJ2-1; 10 bases are shared with TRBD2. The ends lost 6 bases at V and 5 bases at J; junction bases unmatched: 7. The length of the CDR3 is 15 residues. Germline V CDR1 and CDR2: MDHEN, SYDVKM. CDR3 in DNA: TGTGCCAGCAGACCCTCTAGCGGGAGTAACAATGAGCAGTTCTTC. Residues: CASRPSSGSNNEQFF.

This clonotype has only one observation. A clone one base away is much larger, so this may be a read error. The chain joins TRBV29-1 to TRBJ1-2; D is ambiguous. Per the germline V gene, CDR1 is SQVTM and CDR2 is ANQGSEA. The CDR3 sequence is 13 residues long. Trimming removed 4 bases from V and 5 bases from J, with 14 bases in between. CDR3 residues: CSVVGGFSYGYTF. In DNA, the CDR3 is TGCAGCGTTGTGGGTGGATTTTCATATGGCTACACCTTC. Full variable domain (remainder filled in from reference TRBV29-1 and TRBJ1-2): SAVISQKPSRDICQRGTSLTIQCQVDSQVTMMFWYRQQPGQSLTLIATANQGSEATYESGFVIDKFPISRPNLTFSTLTVSNMSPEDSSIYLCSVVGGFSYGYTFGSGTRLTVV.